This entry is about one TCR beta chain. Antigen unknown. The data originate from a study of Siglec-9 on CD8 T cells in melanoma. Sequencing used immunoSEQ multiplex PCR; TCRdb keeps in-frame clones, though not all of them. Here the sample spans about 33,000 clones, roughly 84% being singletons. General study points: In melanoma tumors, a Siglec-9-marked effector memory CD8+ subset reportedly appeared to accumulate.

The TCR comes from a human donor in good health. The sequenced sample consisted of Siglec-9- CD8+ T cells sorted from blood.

Here the CDR3 reads CASSSPIRWTGELFF. DNA for the CDR3: TGTGCCAGCAGTTCCCCGATCAGGTGGACCGGGGAGCTGTTTTTT. The chain joins TRBV28 to TRBJ2-2; no firm D call. Trimming shortened V by 4 bases and J by 5 bases, and 14 bases separated the two germline ends. CDR3 size: 15 residues. Germline lookup yields CDR1 MDHEN and CDR2 SYDVKM. The full variable domain, completed using reference TRBV28 and TRBJ2-2, is DVKVTQSSRYLVKRTGEKVFLECVQDMDHENMFWYRQDPGLGLRLIYFSYDVKMKEKGDIPEGYSVSREKKERFSLILESASTNQTSMYLCASSSPIRWTGELFFGEGSRLTVL.